This TCR beta chain was retrieved from a study of blood T cell repertoires in COVID-19. Study at large: Collection of acute and convalescent COVID-19 samples took place in the United States, Italy and Spain. Sample material is recorded as cDNA or gDNA derived from T cells, B-cell-depleted T cells, or PBMCs.

Germline trimming cut 6 bases from V and 7 bases from J; bases unmatched to any gene: 7. The CDR3 is 14 amino acids. Germline V gives CDR1 KGHSH, CDR2 LQKENI. Original analysis: Estimated nucleated cell counts came from reference gene primer amplification. The method was immunoSEQ multiplex PCR; TCRdb's version includes in-frame clones alone and lacks a portion of them. D and trimming come from the DNA, and the V and J calls and clone size come from that table. The sample lists tens of thousands of clones; more than 65% were seen once. Sequenced input: peripheral blood. V and J are TRBV18 and TRBJ1-4, with 8 positions matching TRBD1. This TCR came from a man between 70 and 80 years old with acute or convalescent COVID-19. DNA for the CDR3: TGTGCCAGCTCCTTCGGACAGGGCTTTGAAAAACTGTTTTTT. Encoded protein: CASSFGQGFEKLFF.